Below are 9 T cell receptor beta chains sequenced from a single sample in a study of blood T cell repertoires in COVID-19. Method: immunoSEQ multiplex PCR; TCRdb's copy keeps in-frame clones and lacks some. Of about 120,000 clones detected, 74% appear once; the ten largest clones hold around 5.9%. The sequenced sample was peripheral blood. The source of these receptors is a man between 60 and 75 years old with acute or convalescent COVID-19.

This clone was recorded many times. The V and J genes are TRBV2 and TRBJ2-3; 8 bases line up with TRBD2. V trimming: 1 base; J trimming: 5 bases; junction bases outside the gene matches: 11. This CDR3 has 17 amino acids. Germline assignment: CDR1 SNHLY and CDR2 FYNNEI. CDR3 loop: CASSEDLGLVVEDTQYF. The DNA of the CDR3 is TGTGCCAGCAGTGAAGATCTGGGACTAGTTGTGGAAGATACGCAGTATTTT.

This sequence joins TRBV27 and TRBJ1-1, with D maybe TRBD1 (6 bases). Trimming pared 1 base from V and 1 base from J, leaving 16 bases between. Germline-derived CDR1 and CDR2 are MNHEY and SMNVEV (reference sequence). The CDR3 runs to 17 residues. DNA of the CDR3: TGTGCCAGCAGTTTATTATTGAGGGGGGGCGCGAACACTGAAGCTTTCTTT. This sequence encodes CASSLLLRGGANTEAFF.

V and J are TRBV6-5 and TRBJ1-1; 8 positions match TRBD1. Per the germline V gene, CDR1 is MNHEY and CDR2 is SVGAGI. This CDR3 contains 14 residues. V lost 5 bases, J lost 0 bases, and 2 bases stayed unmatched. CDR3 in DNA: TGTGCCAGCAGTCGACAGGGGCTGAACACTGAAGCTTTCTTT. This gives the protein CASSRQGLNTEAFF.

Only one count was recorded for this clone. The V gene is TRBV18, the J gene TRBJ2-7, with D hard to call. Trimming cost V 0 bases and J 3 bases, with 6 bases left between them. CDR3 length equals 13 residues. Germline CDR1 and CDR2: KGHSH and LQKENI. The CDR3 DNA follows: TGTGCCAGCTCACCACCGGCAGGCTACGAGCAGTACTTC. It yields the protein CASSPPAGYEQYF.

This clone was seen a single time. For the CDR3, the DNA is TGTGCCAGTGTCGACGCCGGGGGCTACACCTTC. Protein product: CASVDAGGYTF. The gene calls are TRBV6-5 and TRBJ1-2; D unresolved. CDR3 size: 11 residues. Germline CDR1 reads MNHEY; CDR2 reads SVGAGI. V lost 9 bases, J lost 8 bases, and 13 bases lay in between.

The rearrangement uses TRBV9 and TRBJ1-2; tentative D call: TRBD1 (5 bases). The germline V gene has CDR1 SGDLS and CDR2 YYNGEE. The CDR3 has 13 residues. Trimming removed 0 bases at V and 4 bases at J, with 7 bases between. DNA for the CDR3: TGTGCCAGCAGCGTAGGCAGGGCCTATGGCTACACCTTC. Its protein product is CASSVGRAYGYTF.

The chain employs TRBV6-5 and TRBJ1-4; 7 bases map to TRBD1. This CDR3 comprises 14 residues. J was trimmed by 4 bases and V by 9 bases; bases with no gene match: 8. CDR1 and CDR2 from the germline V gene are MNHEY and SVGAGI. CDR3 sequence reads: CASQGYRGNEKLFF. The CDR3 region has the DNA TGTGCCAGTCAAGGGTACAGGGGTAATGAAAAACTGTTTTTT.

The rearrangement links TRBV6-1 to TRBJ1-6; unclear D gene. The CDR3 has 16 amino acids. The V gene lost 0 bases and the J gene lost 10 bases, with 16 bases spanning the gap. Germline V lookup: CDR1 MNHNS, CDR2 SASEGT. CDR3 nucleotide sequence: TGTGCCAGCAGTGAAGCGCTCGGGTCGCGGTGGTCACCCCTCCACTTT. It specifies CASSEALGSRWSPLHF.

This rearrangement joins TRBV5-1 to TRBJ1-5; TRBD1 is a possible D gene (5 bases). The germline CDR1 and CDR2 sequences are SGHRS and YFSETQ. V lost 1 base, J lost 0 bases, and 8 bases lay in between. This CDR3 region has 15 residues. CDR3 amino acids: CASSLLGDSNQPQHF. The CDR3 DNA follows: TGCGCCAGCAGCTTGTTAGGGGATAGCAATCAGCCCCAGCATTTT.